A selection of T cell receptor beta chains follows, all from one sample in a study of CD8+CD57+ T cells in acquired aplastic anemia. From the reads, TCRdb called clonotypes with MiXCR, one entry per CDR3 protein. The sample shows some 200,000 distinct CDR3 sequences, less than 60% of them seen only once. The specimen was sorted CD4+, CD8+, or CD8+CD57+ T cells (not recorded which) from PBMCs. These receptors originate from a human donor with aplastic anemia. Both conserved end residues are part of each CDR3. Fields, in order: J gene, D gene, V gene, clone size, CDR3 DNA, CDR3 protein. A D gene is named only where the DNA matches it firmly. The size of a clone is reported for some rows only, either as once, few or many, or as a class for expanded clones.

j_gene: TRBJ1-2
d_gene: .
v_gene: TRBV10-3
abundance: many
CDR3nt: TGTGCCATCAGTGATACAAGAGGCGGGTTCGGCTACACCTTC
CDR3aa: CAISDTRGGFGYTF

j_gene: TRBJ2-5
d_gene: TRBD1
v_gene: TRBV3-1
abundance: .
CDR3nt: TGTGCCGGCAGCCAAGTCCCCTTAGGGACAGATACCCAAGAGACCCAGTACTTC
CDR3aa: CAGSQVPLGTDTQETQYF

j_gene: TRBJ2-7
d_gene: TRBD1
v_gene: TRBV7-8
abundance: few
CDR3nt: TGTGCCAGCAGCTTAGCGTCGGGACAGGCCTACGAGCAGTACTTC
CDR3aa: CASSLASGQAYEQYF

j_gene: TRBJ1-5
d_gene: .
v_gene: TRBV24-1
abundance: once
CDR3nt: TGTGCCACCAGTGACGTCAGGGAGGGGGGCAATCAGCCCCAGCATTTT
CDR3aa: CATSDVREGGNQPQHF

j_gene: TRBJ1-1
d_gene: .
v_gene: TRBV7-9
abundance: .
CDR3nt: TGTGCCAGCAGCTTAGTACAGATGAGCACTGAAGCTTTCTTT
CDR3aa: CASSLVQMSTEAFF

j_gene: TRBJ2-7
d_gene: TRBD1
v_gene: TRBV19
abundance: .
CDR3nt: TGTGCCAGTAGTATAGGCGACAGGGGCGTCTACGAGCAGTACTTC
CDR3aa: CASSIGDRGVYEQYF

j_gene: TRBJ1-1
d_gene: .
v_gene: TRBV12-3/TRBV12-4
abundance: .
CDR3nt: TGTGCCAGCAGTCCTAGGCCAGTGAACACTGAAGCTTTCTTT
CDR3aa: CASSPRPVNTEAFF

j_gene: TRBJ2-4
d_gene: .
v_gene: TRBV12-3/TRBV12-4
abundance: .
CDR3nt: TGTGCCAGCAGATTCGGAGGAGCCAAAAACATTCAGTACTTC
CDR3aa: CASRFGGAKNIQYF

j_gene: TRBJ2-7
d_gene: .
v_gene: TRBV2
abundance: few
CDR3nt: TGTGCCAGCAGTCGTACAAGCTACGAGCAGTACTTC
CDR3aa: CASSRTSYEQYF

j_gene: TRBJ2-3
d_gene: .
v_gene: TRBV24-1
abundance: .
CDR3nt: TGTGCCAGCGGGTCTGGGGATACGCAGTATTTT
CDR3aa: CASGSGDTQYF

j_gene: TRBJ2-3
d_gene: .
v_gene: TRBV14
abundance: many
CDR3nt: TGTGCCAGCAGCCATAGAGGAGTCACAGATACGCAGTATTTT
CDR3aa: CASSHRGVTDTQYF

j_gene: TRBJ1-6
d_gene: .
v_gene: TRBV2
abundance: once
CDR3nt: TGTGCCAGCAGTGAAGGGGACCTCCACTTT
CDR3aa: CASSEGDLHF

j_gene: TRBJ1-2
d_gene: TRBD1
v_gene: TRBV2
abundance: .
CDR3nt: TGTGCCAGCAGTACCGGACAGGCTATCTATGGCTACACCTTC
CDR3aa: CASSTGQAIYGYTF

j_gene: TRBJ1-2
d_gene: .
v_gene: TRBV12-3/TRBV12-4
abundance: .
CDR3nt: TGTGCCAGCAGTTTAGCGCAGGTGCACTATGGCTACACCTTC
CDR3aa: CASSLAQVHYGYTF

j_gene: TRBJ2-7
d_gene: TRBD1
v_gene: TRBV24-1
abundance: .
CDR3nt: TGTGCCACCAGTGATTATCCGGACAGGGGGAGAGAGCAGTACTTC
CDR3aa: CATSDYPDRGREQYF

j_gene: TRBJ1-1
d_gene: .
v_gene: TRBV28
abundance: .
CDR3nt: TGTGCCAGCAGACTTAACACTGAAGCTTTCTTT
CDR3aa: CASRLNTEAFF

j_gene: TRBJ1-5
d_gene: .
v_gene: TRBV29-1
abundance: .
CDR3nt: TGCAGCGCTGGAGGGGGGAATGGCAATCAGCCCCAGCATTTT
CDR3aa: CSAGGGNGNQPQHF

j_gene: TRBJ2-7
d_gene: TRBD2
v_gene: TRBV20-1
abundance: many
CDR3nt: TGCAGTGCTAGTAGAGCGGGGGTTATTACCTACGAGCAGTACTTC
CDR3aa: CSASRAGVITYEQYF

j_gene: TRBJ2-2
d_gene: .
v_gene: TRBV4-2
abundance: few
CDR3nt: TGTGCCAGCAGCCACTTGACAGATCTCACCGGGGAGCTGTTTTTT
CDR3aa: CASSHLTDLTGELFF

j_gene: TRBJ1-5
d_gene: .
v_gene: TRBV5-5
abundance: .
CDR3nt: TGTGCCAGCAGCTCGAGCATTGGCAATCAGCCCCAGCATTTT
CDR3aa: CASSSSIGNQPQHF

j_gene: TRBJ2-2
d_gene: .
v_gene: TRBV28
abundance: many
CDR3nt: TGTGCCAGCAGCTACCGGGGCACCGGGGAGCTGTTTTTT
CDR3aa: CASSYRGTGELFF

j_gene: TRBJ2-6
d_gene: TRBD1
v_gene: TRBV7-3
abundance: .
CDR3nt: TGTGCCAGCAGCTTATTAAGGACAGGGTCCAACGTCCTGACTTTC
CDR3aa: CASSLLRTGSNVLTF

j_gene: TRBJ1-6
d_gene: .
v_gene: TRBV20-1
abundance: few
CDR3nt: TGCAGTGCTAGAGTATTAGGGAGCTCCCTCCACTTT
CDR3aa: CSARVLGSSLHF

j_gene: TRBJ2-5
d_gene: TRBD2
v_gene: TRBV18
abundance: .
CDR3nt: TGTGCCAGCTCACCTCAGGTAGCGGGAGTAGGATGGGAGACCCAGTACTTC
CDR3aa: CASSPQVAGVGWETQYF

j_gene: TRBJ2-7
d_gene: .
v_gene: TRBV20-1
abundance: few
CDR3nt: TGCAGTGCCAATCCAGGTAGCGGATCCTACGAGCAGTACTTC
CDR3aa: CSANPGSGSYEQYF

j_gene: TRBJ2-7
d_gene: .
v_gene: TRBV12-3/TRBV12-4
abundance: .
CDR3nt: TGTGCCAGCAGTTTATTGTCAGAGGGCGAGCAGTACTTC
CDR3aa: CASSLLSEGEQYF

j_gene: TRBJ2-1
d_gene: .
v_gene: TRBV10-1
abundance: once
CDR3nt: TGCGCCAGCAGTGGGGGATCGGGCTCCTACAATGAGCAGTTCTTC
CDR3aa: CASSGGSGSYNEQFF

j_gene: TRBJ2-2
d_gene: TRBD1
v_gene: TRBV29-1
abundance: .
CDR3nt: TGCAGCGTTGTGTTCGGACAGGGGCTCGGCGGGGAGCTGTTTTTT
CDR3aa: CSVVFGQGLGGELFF

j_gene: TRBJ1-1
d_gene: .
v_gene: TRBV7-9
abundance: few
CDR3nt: TGTGCCAGCAGCCGGGGGTTTGAAGCTTTCTTT
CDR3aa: CASSRGFEAFF

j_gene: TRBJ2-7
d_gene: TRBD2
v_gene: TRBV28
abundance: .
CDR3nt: TGTGCCAGCAGTTTAACGGGGACTAGCTACGAGCAGTACTTC
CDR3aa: CASSLTGTSYEQYF

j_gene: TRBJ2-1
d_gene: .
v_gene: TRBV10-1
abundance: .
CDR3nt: TGCGCCAGCGGACGGGGGAGCTCCTACAATGAGCAGTTCTTC
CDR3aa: CASGRGSSYNEQFF

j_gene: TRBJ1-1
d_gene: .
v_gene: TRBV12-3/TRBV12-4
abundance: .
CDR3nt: TGTGCCAGCAGACATGGGACGCGGGGGAGGACTGAAGCTTTCTTT
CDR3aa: CASRHGTRGRTEAFF

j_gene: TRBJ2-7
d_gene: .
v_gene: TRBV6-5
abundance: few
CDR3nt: TGTGCCAGCAGTTACAGTCCCCCAGGGGACTCAAGCGAGCAGTACTTC
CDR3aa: CASSYSPPGDSSEQYF

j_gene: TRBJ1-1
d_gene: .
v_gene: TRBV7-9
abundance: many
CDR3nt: TGTGCCAGCAGCCGAGACATTAACACTGAAGCTTTCTTT
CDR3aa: CASSRDINTEAFF

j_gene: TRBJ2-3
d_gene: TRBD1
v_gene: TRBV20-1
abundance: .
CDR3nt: TGCAGTGCTAGAGGGGACAGCAGCACAGATACGCAGTATTTT
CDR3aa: CSARGDSSTDTQYF

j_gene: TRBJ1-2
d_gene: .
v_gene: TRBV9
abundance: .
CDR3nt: TGTGCCAGCAGCTCAACCGTTAGCAGCAACGACGGCCACACCTTC
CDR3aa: CASSSTVSSNDGHTF

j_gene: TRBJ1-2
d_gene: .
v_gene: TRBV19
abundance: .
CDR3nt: TGTGCCAGTAGTATCCCCAGGTTCAGCTATGGCTACACCTTC
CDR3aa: CASSIPRFSYGYTF

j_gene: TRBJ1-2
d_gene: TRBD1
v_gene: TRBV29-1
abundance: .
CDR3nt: TGCAGCGTTCCCAGGGGGTTCCCTAACTATGGCTACACCTTC
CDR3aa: CSVPRGFPNYGYTF

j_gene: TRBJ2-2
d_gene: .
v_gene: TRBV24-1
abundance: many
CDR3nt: TGTGCCACCAGTGCGGAGACCGGGGAGCTGTTTTTT
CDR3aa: CATSAETGELFF

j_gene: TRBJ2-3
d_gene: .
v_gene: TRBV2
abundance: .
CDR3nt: TGTGCCAGCAGTCCTAATCGCCGAGATACGCAGTATTTT
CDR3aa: CASSPNRRDTQYF

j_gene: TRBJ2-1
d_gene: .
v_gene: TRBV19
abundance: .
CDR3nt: TGTGCCAGTAGTATCATTGGACGGCCCCTCGAGCAGTTCTTC
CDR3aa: CASSIIGRPLEQFF

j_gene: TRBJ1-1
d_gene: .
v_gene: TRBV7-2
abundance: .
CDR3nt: TGTGCCAGCAGCTTGACAGGCGGCGACACTGAAGCTTTCTTT
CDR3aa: CASSLTGGDTEAFF

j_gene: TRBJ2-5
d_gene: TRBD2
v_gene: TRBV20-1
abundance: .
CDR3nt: TGCAGTGCTAGAAGGCGGGAGCGGGAGACCCAGTACTTC
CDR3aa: CSARRRERETQYF

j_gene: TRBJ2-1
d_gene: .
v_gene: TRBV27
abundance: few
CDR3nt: TGTGCCAGCAGTTTATATCGAGGAGGGTCCTACAATGAGCAGTTCTTC
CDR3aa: CASSLYRGGSYNEQFF

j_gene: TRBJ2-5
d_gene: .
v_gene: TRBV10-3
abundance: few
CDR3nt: TGTGCCATCAGTGTACAGGACTTACAAGAGACCCAGTACTTC
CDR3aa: CAISVQDLQETQYF

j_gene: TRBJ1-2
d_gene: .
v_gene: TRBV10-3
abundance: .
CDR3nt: TGTGCCATCAGTGAGTCCCCAGAGAACTATGGCTACACCTTC
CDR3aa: CAISESPENYGYTF

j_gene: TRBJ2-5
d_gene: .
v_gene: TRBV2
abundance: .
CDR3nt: TGTGCCAGCAGCCGTGTCAGGGGAGAGACCCAGTACTTC
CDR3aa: CASSRVRGETQYF

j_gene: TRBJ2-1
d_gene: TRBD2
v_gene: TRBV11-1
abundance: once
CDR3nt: TGTGCCAGCAGCTTAAACGGGGGGGACTACAATGAGCAGTTCTTC
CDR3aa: CASSLNGGDYNEQFF

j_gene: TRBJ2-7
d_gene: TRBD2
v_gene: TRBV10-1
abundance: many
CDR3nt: TGCGCCAGCAGTGAGGGGACTAGCGGGATAACCTACGAGCAGTACTTC
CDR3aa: CASSEGTSGITYEQYF

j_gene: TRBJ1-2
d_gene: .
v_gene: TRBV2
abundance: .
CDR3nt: TGTGCCAGCTCAAACCTGCTCGGGAGGGGCTACACCTTC
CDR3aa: CASSNLLGRGYTF

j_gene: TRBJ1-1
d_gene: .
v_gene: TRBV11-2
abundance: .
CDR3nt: TGTGCCAGCAGACCCGTAGAGGGCAGCTTGAACACTGAAGCTTTCTTT
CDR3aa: CASRPVEGSLNTEAFF

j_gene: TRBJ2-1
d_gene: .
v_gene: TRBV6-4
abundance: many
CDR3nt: TGTGCCAGCAGTGCTGTACTAGCTGGTGAGCAGTTCTTC
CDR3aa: CASSAVLAGEQFF

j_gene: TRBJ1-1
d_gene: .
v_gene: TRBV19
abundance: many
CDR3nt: TGTGCCAGTAGCCACCTTTCGAGAACTGAAGCTTTCTTT
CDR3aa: CASSHLSRTEAFF

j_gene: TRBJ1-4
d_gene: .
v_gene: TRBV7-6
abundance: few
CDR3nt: TGTGCCAGCAGCTTAGCGCTGGGGGTAGGAGAAAAACTGTTTTTT
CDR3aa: CASSLALGVGEKLFF

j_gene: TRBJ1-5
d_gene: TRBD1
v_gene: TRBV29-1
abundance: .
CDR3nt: TGCAGCTTGGGGGACAGGGTCGGTCAGCCCCAGCATTTT
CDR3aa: CSLGDRVGQPQHF

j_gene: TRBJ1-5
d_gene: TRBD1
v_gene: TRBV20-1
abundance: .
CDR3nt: TGCAGTGCTATAAACAGGGGGCGAAATCAGCCCCAGCATTTT
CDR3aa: CSAINRGRNQPQHF

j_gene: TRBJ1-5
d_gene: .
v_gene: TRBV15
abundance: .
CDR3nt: TGTGCCACCAGCAGAGTATTCGGACAGAGCAATCAGCCCCAGCATTTT
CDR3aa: CATSRVFGQSNQPQHF